What follows describes a single T cell receptor beta chain. Germline CDR1 is LGHNA and CDR2 is YNFKEQ. This CDR3 is 18 amino acids long. V was cut by 0 bases and J by 0 bases, with 16 bases left in between. The data belong to a study of cytomegalovirus exposure and HLA in healthy donors. PCR involved 60 Vbeta and 13 Jbeta primers. TCRdb keeps only in-frame clones here, not all; method: immunoSEQ multiplex PCR. Its table lists some 70,000 clones. The receptor's source is a boy aged 10-17 years in good health and CMV-seronegative. The sequencing sample was made of PBMCs. The V and J genes are TRBV4-2 and TRBJ2-3; D might be TRBD2 (5 bases). CDR3 sequence (DNA): TGTGCCAGCAGCCAAGAACGGGGTGGCACCCCTAGCACAGATACGCAGTATTTT. Translating gives CASSQERGGTPSTDTQYF.